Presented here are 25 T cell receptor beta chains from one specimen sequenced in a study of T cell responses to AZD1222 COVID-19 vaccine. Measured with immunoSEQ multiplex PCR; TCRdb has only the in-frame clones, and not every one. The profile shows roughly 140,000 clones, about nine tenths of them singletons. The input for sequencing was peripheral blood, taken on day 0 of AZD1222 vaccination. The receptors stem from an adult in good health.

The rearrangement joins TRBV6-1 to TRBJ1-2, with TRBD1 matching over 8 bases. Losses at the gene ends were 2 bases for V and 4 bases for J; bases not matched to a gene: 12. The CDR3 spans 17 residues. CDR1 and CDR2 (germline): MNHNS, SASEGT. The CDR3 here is CASSEFFGDRTFYGYTF. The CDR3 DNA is TGTGCCAGCAGTGAATTTTTTGGGGACAGGACTTTCTATGGCTACACCTTC.

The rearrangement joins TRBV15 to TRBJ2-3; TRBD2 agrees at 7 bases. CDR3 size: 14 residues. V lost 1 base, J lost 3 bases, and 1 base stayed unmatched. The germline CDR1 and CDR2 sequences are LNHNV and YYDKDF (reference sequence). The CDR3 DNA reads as TGTGCCACCAGCAGAGGGACTAGGACAGATACGCAGTATTTT. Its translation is CATSRGTRTDTQYF.

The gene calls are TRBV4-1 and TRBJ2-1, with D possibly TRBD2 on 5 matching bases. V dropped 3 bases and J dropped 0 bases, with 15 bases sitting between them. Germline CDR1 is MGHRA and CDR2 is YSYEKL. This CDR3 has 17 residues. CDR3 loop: CASSQDRTSSSYNEQFF. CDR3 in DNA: TGCGCCAGCAGCCAGGATAGGACTTCTAGCTCCTACAATGAGCAGTTCTTC.

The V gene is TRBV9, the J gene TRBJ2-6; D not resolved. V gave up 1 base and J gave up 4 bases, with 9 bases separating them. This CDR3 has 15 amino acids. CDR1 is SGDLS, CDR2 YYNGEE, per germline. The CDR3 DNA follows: TGTGCCAGCAGCGTATACCAGTCCGGGGCCAACGTCCTGACTTTC. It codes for CASSVYQSGANVLTF.

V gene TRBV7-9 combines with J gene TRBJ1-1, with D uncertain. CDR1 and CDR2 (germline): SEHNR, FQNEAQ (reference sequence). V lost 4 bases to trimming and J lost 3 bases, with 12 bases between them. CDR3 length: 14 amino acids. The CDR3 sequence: CASSSTSEDTEAFF. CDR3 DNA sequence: TGTGCCAGCAGCTCCACATCGGAGGACACTGAAGCTTTCTTT.

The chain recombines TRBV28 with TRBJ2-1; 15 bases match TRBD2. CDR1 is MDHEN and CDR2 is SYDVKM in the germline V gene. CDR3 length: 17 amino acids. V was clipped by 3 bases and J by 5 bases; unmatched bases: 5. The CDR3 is CASSFPRTSGRDNEQFF. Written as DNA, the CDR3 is TGTGCCAGCAGTTTCCCCCGGACTAGCGGGAGGGACAATGAGCAGTTCTTC.

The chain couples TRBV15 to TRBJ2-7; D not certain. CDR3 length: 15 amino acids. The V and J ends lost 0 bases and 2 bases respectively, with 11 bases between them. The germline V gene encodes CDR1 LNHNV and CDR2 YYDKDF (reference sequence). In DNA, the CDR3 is TGTGCCACCAGCAGAGATCCTATGTCGGCCTACGAGCAGTACTTC. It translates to CATSRDPMSAYEQYF.

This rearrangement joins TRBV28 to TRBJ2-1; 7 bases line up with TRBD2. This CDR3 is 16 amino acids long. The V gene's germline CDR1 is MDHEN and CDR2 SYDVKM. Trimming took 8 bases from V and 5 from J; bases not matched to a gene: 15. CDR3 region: CASLPQGLVGNNEQFF. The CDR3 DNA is TGTGCCAGCCTACCTCAAGGACTAGTAGGTAACAATGAGCAGTTCTTC.

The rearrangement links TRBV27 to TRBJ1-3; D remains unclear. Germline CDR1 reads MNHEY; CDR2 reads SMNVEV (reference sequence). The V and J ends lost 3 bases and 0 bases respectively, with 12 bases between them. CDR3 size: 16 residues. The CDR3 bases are TGTGCCAGCAGTTTTGGCGGACCCCGCTCTGGAAACACCATATATTTT. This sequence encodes CASSFGGPRSGNTIYF.

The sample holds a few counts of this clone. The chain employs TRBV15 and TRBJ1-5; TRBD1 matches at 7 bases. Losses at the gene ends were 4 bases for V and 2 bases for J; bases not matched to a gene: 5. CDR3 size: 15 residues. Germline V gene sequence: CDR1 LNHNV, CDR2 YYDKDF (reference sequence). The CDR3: CATSKNRGGNQPQHF. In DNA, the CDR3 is TGTGCCACCAGCAAAAACAGGGGAGGCAATCAGCCCCAGCATTTT.

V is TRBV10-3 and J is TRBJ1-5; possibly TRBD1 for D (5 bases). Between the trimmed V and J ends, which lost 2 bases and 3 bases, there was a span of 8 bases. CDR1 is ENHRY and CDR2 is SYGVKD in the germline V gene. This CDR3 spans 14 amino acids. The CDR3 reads CAISEGGLNQPQHF. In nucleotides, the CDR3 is TGTGCCATCAGTGAGGGGGGTCTCAATCAGCCCCAGCATTTT.

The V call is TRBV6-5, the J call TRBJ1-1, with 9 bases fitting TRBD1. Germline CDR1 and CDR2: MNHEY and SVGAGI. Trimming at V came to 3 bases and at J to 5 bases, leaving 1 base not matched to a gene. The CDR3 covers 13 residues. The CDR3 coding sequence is TGTGCCAGCAGTTATGGACAGGGGACTGAAGCTTTCTTT. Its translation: CASSYGQGTEAFF.

DNA for the CDR3: TGTGCCAGCGTGGAGGTAGCGGGCACTAGCACAGATACGCAGTATTTT. Translated: CASVEVAGTSTDTQYF. The chain carries TRBV7-8 and TRBJ2-3, with 7 bases fitting TRBD2. Trimming at V came to 8 bases and at J to 0 bases, leaving 11 bases not matched to a gene. This CDR3 spans 16 amino acids. Per the germline V gene, CDR1 is SGHVS and CDR2 is FQNEAQ. The variable domain in full, with the rest retrieved from reference TRBV7-8 and TRBJ2-3, is GAGVSQSPRYKVAKRGQDVALRCDPISGHVSLFWYQQALGQGPEFLTYFQNEAQLDKSGLPSDRFFAERPEGSVSTLKIQRTQQEDSAVYLCASVEVAGTSTDTQYFGPGTRLTVL.

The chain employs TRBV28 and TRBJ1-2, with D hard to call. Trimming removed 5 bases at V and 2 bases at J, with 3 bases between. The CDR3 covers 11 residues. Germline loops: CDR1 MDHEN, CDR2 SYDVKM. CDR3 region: CASSLNYGYTF. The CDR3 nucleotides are TGTGCCAGCAGTCTGAACTATGGCTACACCTTC.

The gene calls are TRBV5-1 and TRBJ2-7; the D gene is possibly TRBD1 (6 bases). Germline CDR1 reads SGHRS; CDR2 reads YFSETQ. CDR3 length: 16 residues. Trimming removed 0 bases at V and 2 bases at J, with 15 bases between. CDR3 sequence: CASSLEGTQTTYEQYF. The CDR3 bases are TGCGCCAGCAGCTTGGAAGGGACACAAACTACCTACGAGCAGTACTTC.

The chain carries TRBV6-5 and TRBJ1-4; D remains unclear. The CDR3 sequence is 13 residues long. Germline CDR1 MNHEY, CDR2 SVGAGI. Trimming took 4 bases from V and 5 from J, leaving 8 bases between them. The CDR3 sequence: CASSWQLNEKLFF. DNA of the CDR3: TGTGCCAGCAGTTGGCAATTAAATGAAAAACTGTTTTTT.

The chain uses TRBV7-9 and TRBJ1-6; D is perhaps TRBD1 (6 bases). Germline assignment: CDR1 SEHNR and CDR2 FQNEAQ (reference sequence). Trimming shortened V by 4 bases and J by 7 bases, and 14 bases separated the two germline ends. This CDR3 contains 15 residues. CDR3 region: CASSSDGTRNSPLHF. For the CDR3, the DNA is TGTGCCAGCAGCTCAGATGGGACACGAAATTCACCCCTCCACTTT. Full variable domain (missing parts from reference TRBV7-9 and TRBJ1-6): DTGVSQNPRHKITKRGQNVTFRCDPISEHNRLYWYRQTLGQGPEFLTYFQNEAQLEKSRLLSDRFSAERPKGSFSTLEIQRTEQGDSAMYLCASSSDGTRNSPLHFGNGTRLTVT.

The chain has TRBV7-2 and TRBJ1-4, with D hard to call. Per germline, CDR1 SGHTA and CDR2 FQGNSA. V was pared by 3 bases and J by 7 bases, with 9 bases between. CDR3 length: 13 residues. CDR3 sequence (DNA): TGTGCCAGCAGCTTTCGGTACGGTGAAAAACTGTTTTTT. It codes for CASSFRYGEKLFF.

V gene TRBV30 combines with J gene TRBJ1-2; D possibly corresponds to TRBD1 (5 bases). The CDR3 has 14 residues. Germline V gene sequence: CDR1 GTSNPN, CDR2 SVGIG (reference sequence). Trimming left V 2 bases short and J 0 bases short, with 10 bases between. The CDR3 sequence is CAWSQDMTNYGYTF. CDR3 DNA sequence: TGTGCCTGGAGTCAGGACATGACTAACTATGGCTACACCTTC.

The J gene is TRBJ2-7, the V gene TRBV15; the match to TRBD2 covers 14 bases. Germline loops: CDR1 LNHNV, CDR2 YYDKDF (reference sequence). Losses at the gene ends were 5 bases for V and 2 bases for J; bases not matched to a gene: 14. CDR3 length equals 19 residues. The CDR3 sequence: CATSPMGTSGGRDTYEQYF. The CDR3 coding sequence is TGTGCCACCAGCCCAATGGGGACTAGCGGGGGCCGAGACACCTACGAGCAGTACTTC.

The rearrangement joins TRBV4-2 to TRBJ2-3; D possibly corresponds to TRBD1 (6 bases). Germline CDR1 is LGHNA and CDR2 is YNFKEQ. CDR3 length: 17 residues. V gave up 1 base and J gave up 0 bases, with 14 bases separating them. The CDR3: CASSQVEQGRSTDTQYF. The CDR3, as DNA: TGTGCCAGCAGCCAAGTCGAACAGGGTCGTAGCACAGATACGCAGTATTTT.

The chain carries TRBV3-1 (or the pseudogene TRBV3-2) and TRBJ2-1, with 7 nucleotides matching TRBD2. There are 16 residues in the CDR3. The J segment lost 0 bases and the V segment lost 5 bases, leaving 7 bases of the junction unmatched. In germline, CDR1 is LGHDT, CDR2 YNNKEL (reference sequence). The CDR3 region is CASSTRLAVSYNEQFF. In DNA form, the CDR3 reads TGTGCCAGCAGCACCCGACTAGCTGTCTCCTACAATGAGCAGTTCTTC.

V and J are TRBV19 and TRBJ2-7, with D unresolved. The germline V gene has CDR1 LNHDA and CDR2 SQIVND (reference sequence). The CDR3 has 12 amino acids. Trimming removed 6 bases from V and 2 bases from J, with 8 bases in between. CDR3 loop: CASRGPTYEQYF. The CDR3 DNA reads TGTGCCAGTAGAGGACCTACCTACGAGCAGTACTTC.

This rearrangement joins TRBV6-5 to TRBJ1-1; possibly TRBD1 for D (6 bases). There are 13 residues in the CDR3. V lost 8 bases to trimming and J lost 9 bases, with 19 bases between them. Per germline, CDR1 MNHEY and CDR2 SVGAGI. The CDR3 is CASFGQPGRKAFF. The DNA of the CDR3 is TGTGCCAGCTTCGGACAGCCGGGCAGGAAAGCTTTCTTT.

The chain's CDR3 is CASSLDLGLGYTF. The CDR3 coding sequence is TGTGCCAGCAGCTTAGATCTGGGTTTGGGCTACACCTTC. J is TRBJ1-2 and V is TRBV7-2; no reliable D call. This CDR3 contains 13 residues. Germline lookup yields CDR1 SGHTA and CDR2 FQGNSA. Trimming removed 1 base from V and 8 bases from J, with 11 bases in between.